A selection of T cell receptor beta chains follows, all from one sample in a study of blood T cell repertoires in COVID-19. Some clones are missing from TCRdb's copy, which holds only in-frame ones; the method was immunoSEQ multiplex PCR. The data contain approximately 70,000 clones, 82% of them singletons. Sequencing was carried out using peripheral blood. The receptors derive from a woman of 80 years or more with acute or convalescent COVID-19. Both conserved end residues are trimmed from each CDR3. The order of the fields is V gene, D gene, J gene, clone size, CDR3 protein. A D gene is named only where the DNA matches it firmly. A row's size may be missing; if present it is once, few, many or a size class.

TRBV21-1	.	TRBJ2-3	few	ASSKCGAPDTDTQY
TRBV5-1	TRBD2	TRBJ2-2	once	ASSSATGLAGERTGELF
TRBV10-3	.	TRBJ1-6	.	AISDPGRGDSPLH
TRBV3-1/TRBV3-2	.	TRBJ2-2	.	ASSHSYSGLTGELF
TRBV3-1/TRBV3-2	TRBD2	TRBJ2-5	once	ASSHRLAGGETQY
TRBV2	.	TRBJ2-7	few	ASSEYGGLSYEQY
TRBV28	.	TRBJ2-7	.	ASSPEAREKGYKQY
TRBV7-2	.	TRBJ2-2	.	ASSSGTANTGELF
TRBV7-2	TRBD1	TRBJ1-1	few	ASSLRTGSEAF
TRBV19	TRBD2	TRBJ2-2	.	ASGKVKREGRTGELF
TRBV5-5	TRBD2	TRBJ2-1	.	ASSSGTRNMF
TRBV28	TRBD2	TRBJ2-1	.	ASTPRLAGGFYNEQF
TRBV14	.	TRBJ1-3	.	ASSQRTLSGNTIY
TRBV18	.	TRBJ2-1	.	ASSRNLRDEQF
TRBV5-4	.	TRBJ2-7	few	ASSLAGMGAQVEQY
TRBV7-8	TRBD2	TRBJ2-7	.	ASSPVWLAGALSSYEQY
TRBV6-2/TRBV6-3	TRBD1	TRBJ1-1	.	ASSYSSKGRGRRTEAF
TRBV4-3	TRBD1	TRBJ1-6	.	ASSQVGGTGNSPLH
TRBV18	TRBD2	TRBJ2-5	.	ASSPLVGSGSAVLETQY
TRBV6-2/TRBV6-3	.	TRBJ2-7	few	ASSYDSDSGSYEQY
TRBV15	.	TRBJ2-7	.	ATSRHDSYEQY
TRBV7-6	TRBD2	TRBJ2-5	once	ASSPHRAGVGQETQY
TRBV14	TRBD1	TRBJ2-7	.	ASSQAMGTGGAYEQY
TRBV5-1	TRBD1	TRBJ2-1	.	ASARMRQGTNEQF
TRBV5-1	.	TRBJ2-3	once	ASSLGLEKTTQY
TRBV7-8	.	TRBJ2-3	.	ASSSRVAVDTDTQY
TRBV5-1	.	TRBJ1-4	few	ASSAQGGYEKLF
TRBV2	.	TRBJ2-5	.	ASSLDKQETQY
TRBV5-1	TRBD1	TRBJ1-4	.	ASSIHGQGAGNEKLF
TRBV29-1	TRBD1	TRBJ2-5	.	STRQGQETQY
TRBV3-1/TRBV3-2	TRBD2	TRBJ2-2	.	ASSHPRDYLAGELF
TRBV20-1	.	TRBJ2-3	.	SASRLASSTDTQY
TRBV30	.	TRBJ2-4	.	AWSVGGEVDIQY
TRBV13	.	TRBJ1-1	.	ASSLAGEPEAF
TRBV24-1	TRBD1	TRBJ2-1	.	ATDRGLADYNEQF
TRBV12-1	.	TRBJ1-2	once	ASSFLRPRGRADFNYGYT